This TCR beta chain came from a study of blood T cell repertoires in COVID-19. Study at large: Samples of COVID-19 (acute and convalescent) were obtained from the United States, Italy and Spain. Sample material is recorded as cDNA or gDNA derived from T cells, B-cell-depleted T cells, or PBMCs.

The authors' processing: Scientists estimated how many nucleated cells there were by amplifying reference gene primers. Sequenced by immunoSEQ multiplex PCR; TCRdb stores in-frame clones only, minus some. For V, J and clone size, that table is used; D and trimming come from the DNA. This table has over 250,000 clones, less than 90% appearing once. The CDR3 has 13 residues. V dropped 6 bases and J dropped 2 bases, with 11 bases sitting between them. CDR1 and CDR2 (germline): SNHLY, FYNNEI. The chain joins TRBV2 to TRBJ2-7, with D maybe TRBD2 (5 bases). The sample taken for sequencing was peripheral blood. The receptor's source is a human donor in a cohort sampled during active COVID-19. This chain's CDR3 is CASRPDGAYEQYF. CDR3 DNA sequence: TGTGCCAGCAGACCTGACGGGGCCTACGAGCAGTACTTC.